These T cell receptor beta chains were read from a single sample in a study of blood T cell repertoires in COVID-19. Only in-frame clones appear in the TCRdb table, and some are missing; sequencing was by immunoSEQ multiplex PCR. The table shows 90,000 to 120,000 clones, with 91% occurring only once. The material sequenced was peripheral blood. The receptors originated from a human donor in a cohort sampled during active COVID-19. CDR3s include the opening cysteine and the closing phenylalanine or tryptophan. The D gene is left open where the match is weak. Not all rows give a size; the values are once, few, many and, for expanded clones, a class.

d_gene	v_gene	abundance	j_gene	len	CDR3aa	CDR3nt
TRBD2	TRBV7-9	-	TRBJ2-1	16	CASSPRTSGQAHEQFF	TGTGCCAGCAGCCCCCGGACTAGCGGCCAGGCCCATGAGCAGTTCTTC
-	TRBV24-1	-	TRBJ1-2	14	CATSDSDRAYGYTF	TGTGCCACCAGTGACTCTGACAGAGCGTATGGCTACACCTTC
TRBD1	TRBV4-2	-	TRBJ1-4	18	CARDPRTGQMQLMEKLFF	TGTGCCAGAGATCCCCGGACAGGGCAAATGCAACTAATGGAAAAACTGTTTTTT
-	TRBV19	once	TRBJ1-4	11	CASSIREKLFF	TGTGCCAGTAGTATACGTGAAAAACTGTTTTTT
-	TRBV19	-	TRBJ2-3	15	CASSIKLARAEGMYF	TGTGCCAGTAGTATAAAGTTGGCTAGAGCGGAGGGCATGTATTTT
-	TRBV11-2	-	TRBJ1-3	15	CASSRTGVTGNTIYF	TGTGCCAGCAGCCGTACCGGGGTTACTGGAAACACCATATATTTT
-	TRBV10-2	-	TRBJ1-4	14	CASIEDRSEQKLFF	TGCGCCAGCATTGAAGACAGGTCTGAACAAAAACTGTTTTTT
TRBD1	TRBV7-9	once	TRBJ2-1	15	CASSRRQGGVDEQFF	TGTGCCAGCAGCCGCCGACAGGGCGGTGTGGATGAGCAGTTCTTC
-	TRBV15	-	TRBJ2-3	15	CATMVDPERTDTQYF	TGTGCCACCATGGTCGACCCGGAGAGGACAGATACGCAGTATTTT
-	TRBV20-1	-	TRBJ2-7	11	CSVQQGFEQYF	TGCAGTGTCCAGCAGGGGTTCGAGCAGTACTTC
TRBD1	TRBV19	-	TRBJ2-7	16	CASSIFGGTGVPEQYF	TGTGCCAGTAGTATATTCGGAGGGACAGGGGTCCCCGAGCAGTACTTC
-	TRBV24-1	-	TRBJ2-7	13	CATSDWSDYEQYF	TGTGCCACCAGTGATTGGAGTGACTACGAGCAGTACTTC
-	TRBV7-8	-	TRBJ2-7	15	CASSLVSVSSYEQYF	TGTGCCAGCAGCTTAGTTTCCGTTAGCTCCTACGAGCAGTACTTC
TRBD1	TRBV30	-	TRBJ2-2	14	CAWVRTGGIGELFF	TGTGCCTGGGTACGGACAGGGGGCATCGGGGAGCTGTTTTTT
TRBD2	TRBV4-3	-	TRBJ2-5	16	CASSQRLAGAYDTQYF	TGCGCCAGCAGCCAGCGCTTAGCGGGGGCCTATGATACCCAGTACTTC
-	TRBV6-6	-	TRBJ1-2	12	CASSYSPGLYTF	TGTGCCAGCAGTTACTCGCCAGGCCTCTACACCTTC
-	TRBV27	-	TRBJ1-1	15	CASSSLTGLNTEAFF	TGTGCCAGCAGTTCCCTGACAGGACTGAACACTGAAGCTTTCTTT
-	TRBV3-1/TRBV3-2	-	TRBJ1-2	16	CASSPGNSHLLNGYTF	TGTGCCAGCAGCCCCGGCAACAGCCACCTGTTGAATGGCTACACCTTC
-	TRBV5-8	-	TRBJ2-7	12	CASSLGLSEQYF	TGTGCCAGCAGCTTGGGGCTCTCCGAGCAGTACTTC
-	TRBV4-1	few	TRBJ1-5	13	CAKIQGSDQPQHF	TGCGCCAAGATACAGGGATCAGACCAGCCCCAGCATTTT
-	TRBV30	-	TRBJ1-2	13	CAWSVTVYYGYTF	TGTGCCTGGAGTGTAACAGTCTACTATGGCTACACCTTC
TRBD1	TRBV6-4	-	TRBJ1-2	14	CASRRQGGIDGYTF	TGTGCCAGCCGAAGACAGGGGGGTATTGATGGCTACACCTTC
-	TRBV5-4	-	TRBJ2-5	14	CASSGSGAQETQYF	TGTGCCAGCAGCGGATCAGGTGCGCAAGAGACCCAGTACTTC
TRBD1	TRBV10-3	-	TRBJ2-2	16	CAIRNPGQGGTGELFF	TGTGCCATCAGAAACCCGGGACAGGGGGGCACCGGGGAGCTGTTTTTT
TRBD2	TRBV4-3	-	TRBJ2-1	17	CASSPQVAGGLDNEQFF	TGCGCCAGCAGCCCCCAGGTAGCGGGAGGATTGGACAATGAGCAGTTCTTC
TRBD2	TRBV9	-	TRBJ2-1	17	CASSVDRTSGAFNEQFF	TGTGCCAGCAGCGTAGACCGGACTAGCGGGGCTTTCAATGAGCAGTTCTTC
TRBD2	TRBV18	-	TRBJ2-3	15	CASSPALAAEGTQYF	TGTGCCAGCTCACCAGCACTAGCGGCCGAGGGCACGCAGTATTTT
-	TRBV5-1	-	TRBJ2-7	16	CASSVDGGLSSYEQYF	TGCGCCAGCAGCGTCGACGGCGGGCTTAGCTCCTACGAGCAGTACTTC
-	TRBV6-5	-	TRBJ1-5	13	CASSFGGNQPQHF	TGTGCCAGCAGTTTCGGGGGCAATCAGCCCCAGCATTTT
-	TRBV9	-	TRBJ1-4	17	CASSVGGRSPGNEKLFF	TGTGCCAGCAGCGTAGGGGGCAGGTCCCCGGGCAATGAAAAACTGTTTTTT
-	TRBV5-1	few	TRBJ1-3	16	CASSFESASSGNTIYF	TGCGCCAGCAGCTTTGAATCCGCCAGCTCTGGAAACACCATATATTTT
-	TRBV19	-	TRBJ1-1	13	CASSTRINTEAFF	TGTGCCAGTAGTACCAGGATTAACACTGAAGCTTTCTTT
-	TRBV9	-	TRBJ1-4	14	CASSVRAQGEKLFF	TGTGCCAGCAGCGTTCGGGCCCAGGGGGAAAAACTGTTTTTT
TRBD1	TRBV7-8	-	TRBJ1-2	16	CASSRRDRGASYGYTF	TGTGCCAGCAGCCGCCGGGACAGGGGGGCCTCCTATGGCTACACCTTC
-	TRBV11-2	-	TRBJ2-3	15	CASTHPPSLTDTQYF	TGTGCCAGCACCCATCCCCCTAGTCTAACAGATACGCAGTATTTT
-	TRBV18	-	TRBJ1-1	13	CASSPPGEGEAFF	TGTGCCAGCTCACCCCCCGGGGAAGGGGAAGCTTTCTTT
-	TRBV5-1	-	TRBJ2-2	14	CASSEWGDTGELFF	TGCGCCAGCAGCGAATGGGGGGACACCGGGGAGCTGTTTTTT
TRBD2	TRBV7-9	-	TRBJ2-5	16	CASSIGLAGAQETQYF	TGTGCCAGCAGCATCGGACTAGCGGGGGCCCAAGAGACCCAGTACTTC
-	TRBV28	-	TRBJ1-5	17	CASSSEQWRYGIQPQHF	TGTGCCAGCAGCTCCGAACAGTGGAGGTATGGTATACAGCCCCAGCATTTT
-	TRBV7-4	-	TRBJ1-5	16	CASSLHSGPLNQPQHF	TGTGCCAGCAGCTTGCACAGTGGTCCGCTCAATCAGCCCCAGCATTTT
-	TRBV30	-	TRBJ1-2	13	CAWSGGRNYGYTF	TGTGCCTGGAGCGGGGGGCGGAACTATGGCTACACCTTC
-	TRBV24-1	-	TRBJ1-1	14	CATKDRGANTEAFF	TGTGCCACCAAGGACAGAGGAGCAAACACTGAAGCTTTCTTT
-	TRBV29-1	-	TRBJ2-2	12	CSATGNTGELFF	TGCAGCGCGACAGGGAACACCGGGGAGCTGTTTTTT
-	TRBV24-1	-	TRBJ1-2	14	CATSDAGRRYGYTF	TGTGCCACCAGTGATGCAGGGAGGAGGTATGGCTACACCTTC
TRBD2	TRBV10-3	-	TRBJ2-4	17	CAISGQRTSKDVNIQYF	TGTGCCATCAGTGGTCAACGGACTAGCAAGGATGTGAACATTCAGTACTTC
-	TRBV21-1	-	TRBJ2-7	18	CASTAGVSYTINSYEQYF	TGTGCCAGCACCGCGGGGGTTAGCTATACTATTAACTCCTACGAGCAGTACTTC